This record covers a single T cell receptor (beta chain). The antigen is undetermined. Libraries were prepared by immunoSEQ multiplex PCR; TCRdb keeps only in-frame clonotypes and omits some of them. Among 30,000 to 35,000 clones, nearly 75% were seen once, and the ten largest hold roughly 18%. The CDR3 has 15 amino acids. Trimming took 6 bases from V and 0 from J, leaving 12 bases between them. Looked up from germline, CDR1 is MDHEN and CDR2 is SYDVKM. The record originates from a study of OX40 agonist ivuxolimab in advanced cancers. Across the study: The dose-escalation cohort was approximately 81% male, with a mean age of around 60 years, ranging about 23 to 90.

The study's findings and limits: Some of the nonresponding patients also showed low levels of normalized T-cell clonal expansion. At doses 0.1 to 3.0 mg/kg, CD4+ and CD8+ clones expanded.

The receptor was derived from an adult with an advanced solid tumor such as melanoma, head and neck, liver or kidney cancer. The sample was CD4+ or CD8+ T cells sorted from blood, taken in a trial of the OX40 agonist ivuxolimab. This sequence joins TRBV28 and TRBJ1-3, with no clear D. CDR3 residues: CASRTRASSGNTIYF. The DNA for the CDR3 is TGTGCCAGCAGGACGAGGGCGAGCTCTGGAAACACCATATATTTT.